The present entry profiles one TCR beta chain with its context. Its specificity is unknown. TCRdb itself ran the 5' RACE reads through MiXCR, one entry per CDR3 protein. The sample has about 18,000 distinct CDR3 sequences, approximately 6.5% seen once. The ends were cut back, 4 bases at V and 8 bases at J, with 14 bases in the middle. CDR3 length: 14 residues. CDR1 MDHEN and CDR2 SYDVKM come from the germline V gene. The data are from a study of spatial heterogeneity in lung cancer. Study as a whole: Matched bulk RNA-seq yielded a T cell module score, and TCR transcript counts in tumor regions correlated strongly with that score. Raw sequencing reads included, on average, more than 8.5 appearances of each unique TCR and UMI combination. Study observations and caveats: Tumors with more nonsynonymous mutations had more expanded intratumoral alpha and beta TCRs.

As for time point: sample taken at primary tumor resection. 72 TRACERx patients with early, untreated non-small cell lung cancer donated samples. The sequence was collected from a female donor with early-stage non-small cell lung cancer. The sample was lung tumor tissue, taken at surgery. The chain uses TRBV28 and TRBJ1-4, with D possibly being TRBD1 (5 bases). The CDR3 spells CASSWGSDPEKLFF. CDR3 DNA: TGTGCCAGCAGTTGGGGCAGTGATCCGGAAAAACTGTTTTTT.